The entry that follows covers one T cell receptor (beta chain) sequence. The sample holds a few counts of this clone. The target of this receptor is not known. The input lacks base qualities; no much larger clone sits a single base away. The sample is drawn from a study of beta chain features in type 1 diabetes (dated by TCRdb to the late 2010s). Broadly, across the study: Mean age, gender distribution, total cell number and subset yield were not different between patients and healthy donors. A total of around 110,000,000 sorted cells were examined across all samples, and RNA yield correlated strongly with the number of cells per subset. The study compared the TCRB repertoires of sorted circulating CD4+ T cell subsets in recently diagnosed type 1 diabetes patients with those in matched healthy donors. Regulatory and stem cell-like memory subsets were obtained from only 8 patients and roughly eight healthy donors, while naive and central memory subsets were obtained from all 30 or so donors.

The entire amount of isolated RNA was reverse transcribed using the High Capacity cDNA Reverse Transcription Kit, so the sequenced TCRB transcripts were expressed ones. Naive, central memory and regulatory T cell samples underwent deep immunoSEQ sequencing, averaging about 3.57 million total reads per sample. After sorted cells were lysed in RLT buffer, RNA was extracted with DNase-treated RNeasy Micro or Mini kits, with the choice depending on cell number. Each cell subset was processed separately to prevent cross-contamination, with patient and healthy donor samples processed together. Using the immunoSEQ multiplex PCR, TCRB sequences were amplified from cDNA into 87-bp fragments spanning the CDR3 region. Sequencing of the amplicons was done on the Illumina HiSeq platform. The original methods were these. Synthetic template baselines were used to correct PCR bias computationally, reads within Hamming distance 2 were collapsed together, and singletons that could not be merged were discarded. Reads were aligned against IMGT so that V, D and J genes, CDR3 length and insertions or deletions at six rearrangement sites could be assigned. Within each subset, clonotype counts were normalized to the number of sorted cells before true diversity and Gini coefficients were calculated with the tcR R package. The overlap coefficient, calculated on TCRB nucleotide sequences, was used to quantify repertoire sharing. Out-of-frame TCRB sequences from naive cells were analyzed as a proxy for the pre-selection repertoire. TCRdb retrieved this table from immuneACCESS and kept in-frame rearrangements only. Not all clones are present; in checked studies, unresolved V genes account for under half, and no reason is known for the remainder. Clonal size and the V and J genes are those of that table, whereas D and trimming came from the DNA. A total of under 500,000 clones appear in this sample, approximately 30% of them only once. Roughly 0.06% of the sample is in the top ten clones.

After removal of 1 base from V and 2 bases from J, the junction retains 3 bases not matched to a gene. The cysteine opens and the phenylalanine closes a CDR3 of 15 amino acids. The read is trimmed to its CDR3 DNA, 45 bases read in frame from base 1. CDR1 and CDR2 are read off the germline V gene as MDHEN and SYDVKM. A single peripheral blood draw of roughly 0.11 L on average was collected from each donor into heparinised tubes. A BD FACSAria II was used to sort naive, central memory, regulatory and stem cell-like memory CD4+ T cells with a panel that included CD45RO, CCR7, CD25, CD127, CD95 and CD27. All sorted populations exceeded 95% purity. PBMCs were isolated immediately by Lymphoprep density gradient centrifugation and stained directly without culture. To minimize batch effects, samples were stained and sorted in pairs, one healthy donor with one patient per experiment. What the work shows at the level of the full study, not this receptor alone: PCR might favor shorter templates, but patient and control samples were amplified and corrected together, so any skew would affect both groups equally. Because cDNA was sequenced instead of genomic DNA, highly expressing activated cells could be over-represented, though the groups showed no difference in activation or CD3 levels. At VDJ recombination sites, type 1 diabetes patients had fewer insertions and more deleted nucleotides, which implies abnormalities in thymic rearrangement. Naive, central memory and regulatory TCRB repertoires appeared to be more alike among patients than among healthy donors. A moderate but significant shortening of TCRB CDR3 length was observed in type 1 diabetes patients in all four CD4+ subsets. Only small numbers of individuals were included in the HLA sub-analyses, which left unresolved whether HLA type had any influence on TCRB rearrangement.

The sequence joins TRBV28 to TRBJ1-1; 8 middle bases align to TRBD1. This receptor was identified in a man younger than 30 in good health. The sequenced material came from naive CD4+ T cells from blood. The cell subset or site label of this sample denotes: true naive CD4+ T cells. In nucleotides, the sequence is TGTGCCAGCAGTTTATCTGGACAGGGCAACACTGAAGCTTTCTTT. Its coded protein is CASSLSGQGNTEAFF.